This T cell receptor (beta chain) was identified during a study of cytomegalovirus exposure and HLA in healthy donors. Study-wide results and caveats: The productive fraction for most TCR beta V segments was about 87% or about 30% in an earlier analysis.

Researchers ran the PCR with 60 Vbeta and 13 Jbeta primers. Generated by immunoSEQ multiplex PCR, the TCRdb table keeps only in-frame clones and is missing some. The table has about 120,000 clones, just over 75% seen once. In regard to this clone: Its matching antigen is unknown.

Source material: PBMCs. This receptor was identified in a man aged 25-45 years in good health and CMV-seropositive.

The CDR3 sequence: CAISEGLAGGLGEQFF. CDR3 DNA sequence: TGTGCCATCAGTGAGGGCCTAGCGGGGGGGCTGGGTGAGCAGTTCTTC. This chain joins TRBV10-3 and TRBJ2-1; 12 bases fit TRBD2. CDR1 and CDR2 from the germline V gene are ENHRY and SYGVKD. V was clipped by 2 bases and J by 9 bases; unmatched bases: 8. CDR3 length equals 16 residues.